This paragraph reports one TCR beta chain. This record comes from a study of blood T cell repertoires in COVID-19. Study as a whole: COVID-19 samples from acute and convalescent phases originated in the United States, Italy and Spain. The analysed material was cDNA or gDNA that came from T cells, B-cell-depleted T cells, or PBMCs.

Per the study methods: Counts of nucleated cells, estimated from reference gene primer amplification, were obtained. Measured with immunoSEQ multiplex PCR; TCRdb has only the in-frame clones, and not every one. Clonal size and the V and J genes are those of that table, whereas D and trimming came from the DNA. The sample carries 150,000 or so clones, around 85% recorded once. This CDR3 has 14 residues. The germline V gene encodes CDR1 MNHEY and CDR2 SMNVEV (reference sequence). The ends lost 4 bases at V and 4 bases at J; junction bases unmatched: 5. The chain uses TRBV27 and TRBJ1-2; 8 bases map to TRBD1. The sequence was obtained from a woman aged 55-69 years with acute or convalescent COVID-19. Sequences were obtained from peripheral blood. Here the CDR3 reads CASSSAGGGYGYTF. The CDR3 nucleotides are TGTGCCAGCAGTTCAGCAGGGGGCGGCTATGGCTACACCTTC.